The sequence of this TCR beta chain was determined in a study of technical replicates of blood from four donors. The CDR3 covers 14 residues. Trimming at V came to 6 bases and at J to 3 bases, leaving 5 bases not matched to a gene. Germline loops: CDR1 SQVTM, CDR2 ANQGSEA. The protocol was immunoSEQ multiplex PCR, while the TCRdb copy is restricted to in-frame clones and leaves out a portion. The sample records fewer than 95,000 clones, roughly nine tenths being singletons. The sample taken for sequencing was T cells isolated from PBMCs. This clonotype was obtained from a human donor in good health. This rearrangement joins TRBV29-1 to TRBJ2-3; 11 nucleotides match TRBD2. CDR3 DNA: TGCAGCGTACCGCTAGCGGGGGGAACAGATACGCAGTATTTT. Its translation is CSVPLAGGTDTQYF.